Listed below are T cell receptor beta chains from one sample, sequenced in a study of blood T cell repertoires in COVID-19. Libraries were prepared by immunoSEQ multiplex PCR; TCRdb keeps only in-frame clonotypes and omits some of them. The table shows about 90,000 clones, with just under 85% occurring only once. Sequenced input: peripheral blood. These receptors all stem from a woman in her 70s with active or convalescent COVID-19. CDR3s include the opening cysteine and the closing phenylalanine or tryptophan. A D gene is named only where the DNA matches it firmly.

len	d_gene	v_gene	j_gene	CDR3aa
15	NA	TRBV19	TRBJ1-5	CASSTPGGGSRPQHF
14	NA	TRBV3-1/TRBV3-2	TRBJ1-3	CASSPTGFGNTIYF
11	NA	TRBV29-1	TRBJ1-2	CSVEIPDGYTF
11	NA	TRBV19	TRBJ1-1	CASPGHREAFF
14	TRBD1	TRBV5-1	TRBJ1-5	CASSYGQDSQPQHF
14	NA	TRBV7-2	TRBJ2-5	CASSLSGWAGTQYF
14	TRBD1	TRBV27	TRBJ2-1	CASSYRGRRGEQFF
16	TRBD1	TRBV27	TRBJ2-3	CASSPAPGTGRDTQYF
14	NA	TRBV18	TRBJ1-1	CASSPSFRGTEAFF
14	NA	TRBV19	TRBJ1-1	CASSILEVNTEAFF
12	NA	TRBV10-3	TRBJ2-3	CAIMTSGDTQYF
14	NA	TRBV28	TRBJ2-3	CASSSLHGVDTQYF
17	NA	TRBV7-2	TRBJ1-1	CASSILIMTEANTEAFF
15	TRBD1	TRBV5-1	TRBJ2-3	CASSFPQGEGDTQYF
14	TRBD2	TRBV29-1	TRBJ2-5	CSVGGAAPGETQYF
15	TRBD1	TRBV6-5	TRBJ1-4	CASSKRGQGPEKLFF
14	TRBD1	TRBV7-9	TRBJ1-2	CASSLGGQGYGYTF
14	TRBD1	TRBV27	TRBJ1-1	CASTRQGLNTEAFF
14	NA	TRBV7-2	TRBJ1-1	CASSIGGVNTEAFF
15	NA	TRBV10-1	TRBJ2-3	CASSENPSGEYTQYF
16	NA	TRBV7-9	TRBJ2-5	CASRVEGVLRKETQYF
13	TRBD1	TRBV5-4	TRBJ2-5	CASQRQGLETQYF